The source of this T cell receptor beta chain is a study of T cells in women clearing cervical HPV infection. Turning to the study itself: Case blood was drawn a median around 140 days after lesion detection. Only a few women had HLA typing results available.

Study-level results: Each sample's T-cell count was unknown, possibly confounding richness. CIN3+ cases had significantly higher TCR richness than controls; evenness did not differ.

CDR3 length equals 16 residues. V gave up 1 base and J gave up 4 bases, with 17 bases separating them. Germline CDR1 DFQATT, CDR2 SNEGSKA (reference sequence). Profiling relied on immunoSEQ multiplex PCR, and the TCRdb table lists in-frame clones only, not all of them. The ten most abundant clones cover roughly 3.4% of a sample with around 33,000 clones. To note about this clone: Antigen: not known. The CDR3 is cut off 3 residues early in the read; its end comes from the germline J gene.

The V gene is TRBV20-1, the J gene TRBJ2-1; D is possibly TRBD2 (7 bases). The sequence derives from a woman between 18 and 70 years old with a cervical HPV16 infection that either progressed to CIN3+ or cleared (not recorded which). Sequencing input: blood buffy coat. CDR3 in amino acids: CSARVFGGAQYNEQFF. CDR3 bases read: TGCAGTGCTAGAGTGTTTGGGGGGGCGCAGTACAATGAG.